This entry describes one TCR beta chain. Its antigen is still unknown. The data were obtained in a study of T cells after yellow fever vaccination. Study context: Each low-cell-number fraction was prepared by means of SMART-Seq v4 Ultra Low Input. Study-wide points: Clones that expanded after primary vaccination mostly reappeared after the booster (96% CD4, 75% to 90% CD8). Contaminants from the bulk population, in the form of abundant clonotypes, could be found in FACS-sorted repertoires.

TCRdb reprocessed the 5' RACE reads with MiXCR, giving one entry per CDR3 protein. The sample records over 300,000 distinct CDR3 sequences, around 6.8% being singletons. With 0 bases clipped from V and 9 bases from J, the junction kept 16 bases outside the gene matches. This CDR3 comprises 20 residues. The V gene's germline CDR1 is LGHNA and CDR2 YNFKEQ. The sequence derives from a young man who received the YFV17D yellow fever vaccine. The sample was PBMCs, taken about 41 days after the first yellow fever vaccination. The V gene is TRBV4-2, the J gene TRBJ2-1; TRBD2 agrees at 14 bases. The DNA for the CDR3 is TGTGCCAGCAGCCAAGACCAGACTAGCGGGGGGGCCGAGTTTAGAATTGAGCAGTTCTTC. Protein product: CASSQDQTSGGAEFRIEQFF.